This entry lists 21 T cell receptor beta chains sequenced from one sample in a study of beta chain features in type 1 diabetes. The study reverse transcribed the entire isolated RNA, so it sequenced expressed TCRB transcripts. Only in-frame clones appear in the TCRdb table, and some are missing; sequencing was by immunoSEQ multiplex PCR. The data hold 680,000 or so clones, with over 10% observed a single time. Findings and limits, study-wide: Significant though moderate, a shortening of TCRB CDR3s appeared in all four CD4+ subsets of Type 1 diabetes patients.

No antigens are known for them. Sequences were obtained from naive CD4+ T cells from blood. These receptors came from a man aged 18 to 29 with type 1 diabetes.

Only a few counts were recorded for this clone. The genes are TRBV7-9 and TRBJ1-1; D gene unclear. The CDR3 is made up of 15 amino acids. V was clipped by 5 bases and J by 5 bases, with 18 bases between them. Germline V gene sequence: CDR1 SEHNR, CDR2 FQNEAQ (reference sequence). The CDR3 sequence: CASSQGNLRDTEAFF. Here the CDR3 DNA reads TGTGCCAGCAGCCAAGGGAACCTACGGGATACTGAAGCTTTCTTT. The full variable domain, completed using reference TRBV7-9 and TRBJ1-1, is DTGVSQNPRHKITKRGQNVTFRCDPISEHNRLYWYRQTLGQGPEFLTYFQNEAQLEKSRLLSDRFSAERPKGSFSTLEIQRTEQGDSAMYLCASSQGNLRDTEAFFGQGTRLTVV.

The chain joins TRBV6-5 to TRBJ2-1; D ambiguous. This CDR3 has 14 amino acids. V lost 2 bases, J lost 4 bases, and 9 bases lay in between. Germline V gene lookup returns CDR1 MNHEY and CDR2 SVGAGI. The CDR3 DNA follows: TGTGCCAGCAGTTACGGCGCTAATTACAATGAGCAGTTCTTC. Amino acid sequence: CASSYGANYNEQFF.

This chain uses TRBV12-5 with TRBJ2-7; D uncertain. Germline values: CDR1 LGHNT, CDR2 FRNRAP. CDR3 length: 14 residues. V lost 7 bases, J lost 0 bases, and 13 bases lay in between. The CDR3 region has the DNA TGTGCTAGTGACTCCCTTTCGAACTCCTACGAGCAGTACTTC. This sequence encodes CASDSLSNSYEQYF.

V and J are TRBV6-5 and TRBJ2-2; D is ambiguous. The V and J ends lost 6 bases and 4 bases respectively, with 9 bases between them. Germline assignment: CDR1 MNHEY and CDR2 SVGAGI. The CDR3 runs to 13 residues. The CDR3 DNA reads TGTGCCAGCAGCTCTCTAGGCACCGGGGAGCTGTTTTTT. Its translation is CASSSLGTGELFF.

This rearrangement joins TRBV4-1 to TRBJ2-2, with 7 bases matching TRBD2. Losses at the gene ends were 4 bases for V and 1 base for J; bases not matched to a gene: 9. The CDR3 totals 17 residues. The germline V gene has CDR1 MGHRA and CDR2 YSYEKL. The CDR3 spells CASSPGLSGVNTGELFF. CDR3 nucleotides: TGCGCCAGCAGCCCGGGACTGAGCGGGGTGAACACCGGGGAGCTGTTTTTT.

This clone was detected only a few times. The chain joins TRBV4-1 to TRBJ2-4, with 9 positions matching TRBD2. V dropped 3 bases and J dropped 1; count of bases not matched to a gene: 10. CDR3 length equals 18 residues. The germline CDR1 and CDR2 sequences are MGHRA and YSYEKL. The CDR3 DNA sequence: TGCGCCAGCAGCCACCCCGCGCGGGGGGGCATTGCCAAAAACATTCAGTACTTC. Protein product: CASSHPARGGIAKNIQYF.

The chain uses TRBV6-5 and TRBJ1-5, with TRBD1 identical over 7 bases. Germline assignment: CDR1 MNHEY and CDR2 SVGAGI. With V trimmed by 5 bases and J by 6 bases, 10 bases remained unmatched. The CDR3 contains 15 residues. The CDR3 sequence: CASSVEGATGQPQHF. As DNA, the CDR3 is TGTGCCAGCAGTGTCGAGGGGGCGACTGGTCAGCCCCAGCATTTT.

This rearrangement joins TRBV9 to TRBJ2-7; unclear D gene. Germline assignment: CDR1 SGDLS and CDR2 YYNGEE. The V gene lost 0 bases and the J gene lost 2 bases, with 15 bases spanning the gap. This CDR3 has 16 amino acids. In DNA, the CDR3 is TGTGCCAGCAGCGTAGCCCTAGGCAGTCGCGCCTACGAGCAGTACTTC. Protein product: CASSVALGSRAYEQYF.

On this clone itself: One end of the junction is discordant with germline, which a read error may explain. The chain is built from TRBV6-5 and TRBJ1-5; no reliable D call. Looked up from germline, CDR1 is MNHEY and CDR2 is SVGAGI. CDR3 length: 12 amino acids. In nucleotides, the CDR3 is TGTGCCATCAGTGAAGGGAATCAGCCCCAGCATTTT. Encoded protein: CAISEGNQPQHF.

V and J are TRBV6-6 and TRBJ2-4; tentatively, D is TRBD1 (7 bases). Trimming cost V 8 bases and J 7 bases, with 21 bases left between them. The germline CDR1 and CDR2 sequences are MNHNY and SVGAGI (reference sequence). There are 15 residues in the CDR3. This chain's CDR3 is CASRWGAGQDNIQYF. CDR3 DNA sequence: TGTGCCAGCCGCTGGGGGGCAGGACAGGACAACATTCAGTACTTC.

This clone has a handful of counts. The chain uses TRBV23-1 and TRBJ2-7; TRBD1 might be the D (6 bases). TRBV23-1 is placed among ORFs of uncertain function. With 2 bases removed from V and 2 bases from J, the gap between germline ends came to 19 bases. This CDR3 is built from 17 residues. The CDR3 bases are TGCGCCAGCAGTCAACAACAGGGACCCCGACCTACCTACGAGCAGTACTTC. It is translated as CASSQQQGPRPTYEQYF.

The chain links TRBV9 to TRBJ1-2; TRBD1 might be the D (6 bases). CDR3 size: 13 residues. The germline gives CDR1 SGDLS, CDR2 YYNGEE. Trimming left V 0 bases short and J 10 bases short, with 13 bases between. The CDR3, as DNA: TGTGCCAGCAGCGTAGGGACAGAGGGGGACTACACCTTC. The encoded protein is CASSVGTEGDYTF.

For the CDR3, the DNA is TGTGCCAGCAGTTACGTCGGGACACCCTTGATCGGCTACACCTTC. Residues: CASSYVGTPLIGYTF. The V call is TRBV6-5, the J call TRBJ1-2, with a possible D match to TRBD1 (6 bases). V lost 2 bases and J 8 bases, leaving 18 bases between the germline ends. CDR3 length equals 15 residues. Germline V gene data show CDR1 as MNHEY and CDR2 as SVGAGI.

The sample holds a few counts of this clone. The V and J genes are TRBV28 and TRBJ2-7; 12 bases fit TRBD1. Germline CDR1 reads MDHEN; CDR2 reads SYDVKM. Germline trimming cut 8 bases from V and 5 bases from J; bases unmatched to any gene: 10. The length of the CDR3 is 15 residues. In DNA form, the CDR3 reads TGTGCCAGCCGCAGTCCGGGACAGGGGGCACACGAGCAGTACTTC. It yields the protein CASRSPGQGAHEQYF.

The rearrangement uses TRBV7-6 and TRBJ1-1; no clear D. This CDR3 is 12 amino acids long. The germline CDR1 and CDR2 sequences are SGHVS and FNYEAQ. V lost 5 bases, J lost 0 bases, and 4 bases lay in between. Written as DNA, the CDR3 is TGTGCCAGCAGCCTATTGAACACTGAAGCTTTCTTT. This sequence encodes CASSLLNTEAFF.

V and J are TRBV29-1 and TRBJ1-1, with 7 positions matching TRBD1. The CDR3 loop spans 14 amino acids. Germline values: CDR1 SQVTM, CDR2 ANQGSEA. The J segment lost 4 bases and the V segment lost 2 bases, leaving 7 bases of the junction unmatched. CDR3 protein: CSVEFRGLATEAFF. In nucleotides, the CDR3 is TGCAGCGTTGAATTTAGGGGGCTGGCCACTGAAGCTTTCTTT.

V and J are TRBV30 and TRBJ2-3; TRBD1 agrees at 8 bases. With 4 bases clipped from V and 1 base from J, the junction kept 10 bases outside the gene matches. CDR1 GTSNPN and CDR2 SVGIG come from the germline V gene (reference sequence). This CDR3 spans 16 amino acids. For the CDR3, the DNA is TGTGCCTGGACTGGACTTGGACAGGGTGGCACAGATACGCAGTATTTT. Amino acid sequence: CAWTGLGQGGTDTQYF.

The chain uses TRBV5-6 and TRBJ2-7; D remains ambiguous. This CDR3 region has 11 residues. V was trimmed by 3 bases and J by 7 bases, leaving 8 bases between them. Per the germline V gene, CDR1 is SGHDT and CDR2 is YYEEEE. CDR3 sequence: CASSSQVEQYF. The CDR3 nucleotides are TGTGCCAGCAGCTCGCAGGTGGAGCAGTACTTC.

The rearrangement uses TRBV2 and TRBJ2-2; unclear D gene. V lost 0 bases to trimming and J lost 0 bases, with 11 bases between them. The CDR3 contains 17 residues. Germline-derived CDR1 and CDR2 are SNHLY and FYNNEI. For the CDR3, the DNA is TGTGCCAGCAGTGAAGCGCTTGGTGCAGCGAACACCGGGGAGCTGTTTTTT. Its translation is CASSEALGAANTGELFF.

The chain couples TRBV5-1 to TRBJ2-3; TRBD1 is a possible D gene (6 bases). CDR1 and CDR2 (germline): SGHRS, YFSETQ. The CDR3 is made up of 17 amino acids. V lost 4 bases and J 3 bases, leaving 21 bases between the germline ends. In DNA, the CDR3 is TGCGCCAGCAGCATGACTGGCCGGGACAAGAATACAGATACGCAGTATTTT. Encoded protein: CASSMTGRDKNTDTQYF.

There are a few counts of this clone. This chain links TRBV28 with TRBJ2-1; tentative D call: TRBD2 (5 bases). With 2 bases removed from V and 9 bases from J, the gap between germline ends came to 5 bases. Germline V CDR1 and CDR2: MDHEN, SYDVKM. This CDR3 has 11 amino acids. CDR3 DNA sequence: TGTGCCAGCAGTTTACGGGGTGAGCAGTTCTTC. It yields the protein CASSLRGEQFF.